This TCR beta chain was sequenced in a study of glioma-infiltrating T cells after dendritic cell vaccination. As to this clone: Its antigen is not identified.

General study findings and limits: Only a small number of patients had complete blood and tumor samples.

Sequenced by immunoSEQ multiplex PCR; TCRdb stores in-frame clones only, minus some. The repertoire consists of roughly 60,000 clones, with approximately 81% occurring once and the leading ten covering about 9%. The time point was: after dendritic cell vaccination, including at tumor progression/relapse. Blood PBMC samples: pre-vaccination, two weeks post third vaccination, and at tumor progression. Germline assignment: CDR1 LNHDA and CDR2 SQIVND (reference sequence). The V end was cut by 10 bases, the J end by 2 bases, with 17 bases between. The CDR3 runs to 14 residues. The chain couples TRBV19 to TRBJ1-1; perhaps TRBD1 as D (6 bases). The sample was blood, taken after dendritic cell vaccination. The sequence was obtained from a human donor with glioblastoma. Here the CDR3 reads CATQTGQTNTEAFF. For the CDR3, the DNA is TGTGCCACCCAAACGGGACAAACTAACACTGAAGCTTTCTTT.